The text below deals with one T cell receptor (beta chain). As yet, its antigen is unknown. The entry originates in a study of T cell repertoires in cytomegalovirus infection. TCRdb recomputed calls from the reads with MiXCR, one row per CDR3 protein. Of hundreds of thousands of distinct CDR3 sequences listed, roughly 43% are singletons. Trimming stripped 5 bases from V and 1 base from J, with 15 bases between. Germline values: CDR1 SEHNR, CDR2 FQNEAQ (reference sequence). CDR3 length equals 16 residues. The specimen was cultured PBMCs, collected from culture after CMV antigen stimulation. This chain links TRBV7-9 with TRBJ1-5; tentative D call: TRBD1 (6 bases). The sequence was collected from a human donor in good health (CMV status not recorded). Some clones in this sample may be carry-over from other donors' samples. In nucleotides, the CDR3 is TGTGCCAGCAGCCGAGGGGGGTCCACAAGCAATCAGCCCCAGCATTTT. This gives the protein CASSRGGSTSNQPQHF.